This T cell receptor beta chain was recorded in a study of blood T cell repertoires in COVID-19. Study information: From the United States, Italy and Spain came samples of acute and convalescent COVID-19. Sources were T cells, B-cell-depleted T cells, or PBMCs; the material itself was cDNA or gDNA.

V lost 4 bases and J lost 4; bases outside the gene matches: 12. CDR3 length equals 17 residues. Germline V CDR1 and CDR2: MNHEY, SMNVEV (reference sequence). As handled by the study authors: From reference gene primer amplification, estimates of nucleated cell counts were derived. Generated by immunoSEQ multiplex PCR, the TCRdb table keeps only in-frame clones and is missing some. That table is the source of V, J and clone size, and D and trimming were worked out from the DNA. The sample consists of just over 650,000 clones, over 80% of them appearing once. This chain uses TRBV27 with TRBJ2-2; 7 nucleotides match TRBD2. The TCR was taken from a woman between 18 and 30 years old with acute or convalescent COVID-19. Sample: peripheral blood. The CDR3 DNA is TGTGCCAGCAGTTCCCTCTGGGGGGGGGATATCACCGGGGAGCTGTTTTTT. It specifies CASSSLWGGDITGELFF.